This TCR beta chain was identified in a study of blood T cell repertoires in COVID-19. Generated by immunoSEQ multiplex PCR, the TCRdb table keeps only in-frame clones and is missing some. The table has approximately 240,000 clones, about 80% seen once. The germline CDR1 and CDR2 sequences are SGHDT and YYEEEE. This CDR3 region has 15 residues. V was cut by 3 bases and J by 3 bases, with 15 bases left in between. The source is a woman aged 80 or older with active or convalescent COVID-19. The sample comprised peripheral blood. The rearrangement links TRBV5-6 to TRBJ1-1, with D perhaps TRBD1 (6 bases). CDR3 DNA sequence: TGTGCCAGCAGCTCTAAGCACAGGGATTACACTGAAGCTTTCTTT. It encodes CASSSKHRDYTEAFF.